The present TCR beta chain was sequenced within a study of graft-versus-host responses after intestinal transplantation. Study context: Isolated intestinal, liver-intestinal, or multivisceral transplants were what recipients had. Anti-thymocyte globulin induction was given to all recipients, followed by tacrolimus and steroids for 2 to 3 years. Study outcomes and limitations: GvH clone levels peaked in circulation, and this peak was associated with early post-transplant HvG declines. GvH clones surfaced in recipient marrow, some emerging earlier in ileum or blood.

As to this clone: Its cognate antigen is unknown.

Germline CDR1 is MRHNA and CDR2 is SNTAGT. This CDR3 region has 15 residues. The ends were cut back, 3 bases at V and 5 bases at J, with 15 bases in the middle. Clones were read by immunoSEQ multiplex PCR, and TCRdb kept only the in-frame ones, dropping some. Of about 83,000 clones listed, around 90% are singletons. V and J are TRBV6-4 and TRBJ2-3; D is unresolved. Specimen: unstimulated CD4+ T cells sorted from spleen or lymph node cells, collected before intestinal transplant. The receptor was isolated from a human donor who received an intestinal transplant. CDR3 in amino acids: CASSESGGKLDTQYF. The CDR3 nucleotides are TGTGCCAGCAGTGAGTCCGGCGGAAAACTAGATACGCAGTATTTT.